This is a list of T cell receptor beta chains from one sample in a study of shared clonotypes between healthy human individuals. Some clones are missing from TCRdb's copy, which holds only in-frame ones; the method was immunoSEQ multiplex PCR. The sample consists of about 2,100,000 clones, roughly 91% of them appearing once. Sequencing input: naive CD8+ T cells from PBMCs. These receptor sequences come from a man aged 18-30 years in good health. Some clones in this sample may be carry-over from other donors' samples. The CDR3 runs from the conserved cysteine through the conserved F or W. D genes are given only for firm matches. Clone size is not always given. Where it is, it says once, few, many or a class for expanded clones.

v_gene,j_gene,abundance,d_gene,CDR3aa,CDR3nt
TRBV7-6,TRBJ1-4,.,.,CASSPTTGPNEKLFF,TGTGCCAGCAGCCCTACCACAGGGCCTAATGAAAAACTGTTTTTT
TRBV27,TRBJ2-7,.,.,CASSFGISYEQYF,TGTGCCAGCAGCTTTGGGATATCCTACGAGCAGTACTTC
TRBV28,TRBJ1-1,.,.,CASSPSRWRRTTEAFF,TGTGCCAGCAGCCCCTCCCGATGGCGGAGGACCACTGAAGCTTTCTTT
TRBV14,TRBJ2-3,.,TRBD2,CASSQRTSGQLKDTQYF,TGTGCCAGCAGCCAAAGGACTAGCGGGCAACTCAAAGATACGCAGTATTTT
TRBV19,TRBJ2-7,.,.,CASSTRDAGYEQYF,TGTGCCAGTAGTACCCGGGACGCTGGGTACGAGCAGTACTTC
TRBV9,TRBJ1-2,.,TRBD1,CASSASTGAGGYTF,TGTGCCAGCAGCGCATCGACAGGGGCGGGCGGCTACACCTTC
TRBV2,TRBJ2-2,.,.,CASSEVFLTGELFF,TGTGCCAGCAGTGAAGTCTTCCTTACCGGGGAGCTGTTTTTT
TRBV5-4,TRBJ2-5,.,.,CASSETGRETQYF,TGTGCCAGCAGCGAGACAGGCCGGGAGACCCAGTACTTC
TRBV7-6,TRBJ2-7,.,.,CASSLDRGTSYEQYF,TGTGCCAGCAGCTTAGATAGGGGGACCTCCTACGAGCAGTACTTC
TRBV11-2,TRBJ1-1,.,TRBD1,CASRGRTGSNTEAFF,TGTGCCAGCAGAGGGAGGACAGGGTCCAACACTGAAGCTTTCTTT
TRBV6-5,TRBJ2-5,.,.,CAIVGGLQPQETQYF,TGTGCCATCGTCGGGGGTCTACAGCCCCAAGAGACCCAGTACTTC
TRBV6-5,TRBJ1-5,few,.,CASSYSGVQPQHF,TGTGCCAGCAGTTACTCCGGGGTACAGCCCCAGCATTTT
TRBV27,TRBJ2-6,.,.,CASSPTGANVLTF,TGTGCCAGCAGCCCCACTGGGGCCAACGTCCTGACTTTC